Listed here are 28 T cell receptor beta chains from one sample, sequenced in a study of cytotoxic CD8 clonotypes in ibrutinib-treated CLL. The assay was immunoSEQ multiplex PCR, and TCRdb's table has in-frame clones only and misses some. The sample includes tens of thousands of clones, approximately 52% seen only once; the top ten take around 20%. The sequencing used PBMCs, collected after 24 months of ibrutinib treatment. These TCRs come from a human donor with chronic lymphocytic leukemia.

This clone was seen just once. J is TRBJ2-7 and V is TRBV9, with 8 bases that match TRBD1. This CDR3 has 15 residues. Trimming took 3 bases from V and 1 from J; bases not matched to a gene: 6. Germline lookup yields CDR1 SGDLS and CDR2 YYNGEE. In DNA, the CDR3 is TGTGCCAGCAGCGCCGACAGGGGACAATCCTACGAGCAGTACTTC. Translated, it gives CASSADRGQSYEQYF.

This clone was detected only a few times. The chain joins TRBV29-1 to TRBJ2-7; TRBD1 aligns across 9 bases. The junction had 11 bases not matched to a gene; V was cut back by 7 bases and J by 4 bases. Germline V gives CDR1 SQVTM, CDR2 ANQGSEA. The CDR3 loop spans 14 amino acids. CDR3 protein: CSAKQGALAYEQYF. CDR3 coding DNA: TGCAGCGCTAAACAGGGGGCTTTAGCGTACGAGCAGTACTTC.

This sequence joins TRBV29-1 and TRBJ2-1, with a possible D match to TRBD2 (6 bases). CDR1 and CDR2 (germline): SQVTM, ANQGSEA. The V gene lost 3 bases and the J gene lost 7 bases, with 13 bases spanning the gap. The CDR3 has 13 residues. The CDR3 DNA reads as TGCAGCGTTGACGGGGGAAAGCGGAATGAGCAGTTCTTC. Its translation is CSVDGGKRNEQFF.

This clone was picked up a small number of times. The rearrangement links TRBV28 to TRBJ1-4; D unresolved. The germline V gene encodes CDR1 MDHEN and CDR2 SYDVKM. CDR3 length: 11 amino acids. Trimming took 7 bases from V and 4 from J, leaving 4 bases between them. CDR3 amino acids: CASIGNEKLFF. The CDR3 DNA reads TGTGCCAGCATTGGTAATGAAAAACTGTTTTTT.

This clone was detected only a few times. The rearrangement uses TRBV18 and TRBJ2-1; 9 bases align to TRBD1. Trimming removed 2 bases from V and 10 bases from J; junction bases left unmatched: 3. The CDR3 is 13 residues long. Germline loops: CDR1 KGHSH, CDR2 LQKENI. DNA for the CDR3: TGTGCCAGCTCACCAACAGGACAGGGGGAGCAGTTCTTC. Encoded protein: CASSPTGQGEQFF. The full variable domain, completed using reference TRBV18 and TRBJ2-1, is NAGVMQNPRHLVRRRGQEARLRCSPMKGHSHVYWYRQLPEEGLKFMVYLQKENIIDESGMPKERFSAEFPKEGPSILRIQQVVRGDSAAYFCASSPTGQGEQFFGPGTRLTVL.

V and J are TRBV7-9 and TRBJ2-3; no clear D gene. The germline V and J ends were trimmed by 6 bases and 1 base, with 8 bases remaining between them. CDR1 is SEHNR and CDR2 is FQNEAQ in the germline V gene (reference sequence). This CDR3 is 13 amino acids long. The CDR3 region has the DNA TGTGCCAGCAGTTACCGGGGCACAGATACGCAGTATTTT. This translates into CASSYRGTDTQYF.

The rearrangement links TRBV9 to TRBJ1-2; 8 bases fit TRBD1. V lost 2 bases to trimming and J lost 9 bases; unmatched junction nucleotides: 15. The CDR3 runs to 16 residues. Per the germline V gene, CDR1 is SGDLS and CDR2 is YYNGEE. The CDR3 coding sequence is TGTGCCAGCAGCGTTAGCAACCCAGGGGGCACCGTGAGCTACACCTTC. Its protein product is CASSVSNPGGTVSYTF.

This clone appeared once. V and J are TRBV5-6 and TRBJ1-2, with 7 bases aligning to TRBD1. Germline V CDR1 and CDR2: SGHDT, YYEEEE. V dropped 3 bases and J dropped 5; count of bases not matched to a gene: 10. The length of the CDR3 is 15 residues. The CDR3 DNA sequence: TGTGCCAGCAGCTCCCAGACAGGGAAGGGGTATGGCTACACCTTC. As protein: CASSSQTGKGYGYTF. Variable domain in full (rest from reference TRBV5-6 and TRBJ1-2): DAGVTQSPTHLIKTRGQQVTLRCSPKSGHDTVSWYQQALGQGPQFIFQYYEEEERQRGNFPDRFSGHQFPNYSSELNVNALLLGDSALYLCASSSQTGKGYGYTFGSGTRLTVV.

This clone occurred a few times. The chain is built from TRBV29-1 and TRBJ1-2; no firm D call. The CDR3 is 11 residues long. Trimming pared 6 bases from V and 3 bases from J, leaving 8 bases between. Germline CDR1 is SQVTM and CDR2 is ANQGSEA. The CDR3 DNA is TGCAGCGTCCGGGTTTACTATGGCTACACCTTC. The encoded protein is CSVRVYYGYTF.

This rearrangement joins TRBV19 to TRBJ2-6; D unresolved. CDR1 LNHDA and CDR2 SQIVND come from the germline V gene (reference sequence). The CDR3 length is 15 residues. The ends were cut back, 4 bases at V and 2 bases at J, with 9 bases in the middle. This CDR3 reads CASSSLGTGANVLTF. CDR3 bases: TGTGCCAGTAGTAGCTTGGGGACTGGGGCCAACGTCCTGACTTTC.

In DNA, the CDR3 is TGCAGTGCCCAGAGATCCGCTGAAGCTTTCTTT. Amino acids: CSAQRSAEAFF. The rearrangement joins TRBV20-1 to TRBJ1-1; unclear D gene. The CDR3 runs to 11 residues. V lost 6 bases to trimming and J lost 6 bases, with 11 bases between them. Per germline, CDR1 DFQATT and CDR2 SNEGSKA (reference sequence).

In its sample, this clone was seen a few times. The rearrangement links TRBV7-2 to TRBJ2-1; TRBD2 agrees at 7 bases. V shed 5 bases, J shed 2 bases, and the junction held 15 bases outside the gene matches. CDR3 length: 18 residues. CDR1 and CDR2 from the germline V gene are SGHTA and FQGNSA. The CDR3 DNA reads TGTGCCAGCAGCGCCGATGTGCCGGGACTATTAACCTACAATGAGCAGTTCTTC. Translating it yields CASSADVPGLLTYNEQFF. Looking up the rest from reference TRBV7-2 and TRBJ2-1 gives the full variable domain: GAGVSQSPSNKVTEKGKDVELRCDPISGHTALYWYRQSLGQGLEFLIYFQGNSAPDKSGLPSDRFSAERTGGSVSTLTIQRTQQEDSAVYLCASSADVPGLLTYNEQFFGPGTRLTVL.

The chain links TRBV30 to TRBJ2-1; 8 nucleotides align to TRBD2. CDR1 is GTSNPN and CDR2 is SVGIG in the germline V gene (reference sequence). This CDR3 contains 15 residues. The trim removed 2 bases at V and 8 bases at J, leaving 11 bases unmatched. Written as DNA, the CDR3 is TGTGCCTGGAGTACGCGGACTAGCTCTTTACATGAGCAGTTCTTC. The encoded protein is CAWSTRTSSLHEQFF.

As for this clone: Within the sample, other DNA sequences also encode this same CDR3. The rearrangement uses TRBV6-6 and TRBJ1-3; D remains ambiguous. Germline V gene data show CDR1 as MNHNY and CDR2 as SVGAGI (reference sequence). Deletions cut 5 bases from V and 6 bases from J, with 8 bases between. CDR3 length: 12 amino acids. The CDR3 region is CASSAVLNTIYF. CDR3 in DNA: TGTGCCAGCAGTGCTGTTTTAAACACCATATATTTT.

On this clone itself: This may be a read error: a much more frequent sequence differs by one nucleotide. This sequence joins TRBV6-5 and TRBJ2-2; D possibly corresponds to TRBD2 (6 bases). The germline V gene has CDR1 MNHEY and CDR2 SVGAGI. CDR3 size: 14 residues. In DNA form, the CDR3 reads TGTGCCAGCAGGCGGGAAAGCGACACCAGGGAGCTGTTTTTT. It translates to CASRRESDTRELFF.

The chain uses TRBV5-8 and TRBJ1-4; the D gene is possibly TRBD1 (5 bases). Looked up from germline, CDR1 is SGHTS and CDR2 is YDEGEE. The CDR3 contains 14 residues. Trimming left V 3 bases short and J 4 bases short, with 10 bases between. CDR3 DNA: TGTGCCAGCAGCTCCAGGGTTCGTAATGAAAAACTGTTTTTT. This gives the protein CASSSRVRNEKLFF.

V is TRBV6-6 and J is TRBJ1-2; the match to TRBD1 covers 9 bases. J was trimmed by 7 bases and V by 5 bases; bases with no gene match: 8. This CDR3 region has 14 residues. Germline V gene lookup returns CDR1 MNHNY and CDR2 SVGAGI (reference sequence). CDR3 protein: CASSKRDRESGYTF. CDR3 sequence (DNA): TGTGCCAGCAGTAAAAGGGACAGGGAGAGTGGCTACACCTTC.

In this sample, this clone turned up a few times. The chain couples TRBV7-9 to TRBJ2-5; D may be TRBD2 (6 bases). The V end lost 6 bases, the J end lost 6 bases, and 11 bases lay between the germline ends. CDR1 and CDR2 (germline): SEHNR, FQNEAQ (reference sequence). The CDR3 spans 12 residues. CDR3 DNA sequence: TGTGCCAGCAGAGGTGGGAGGAAGACCCAGTACTTC. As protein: CASRGGRKTQYF.

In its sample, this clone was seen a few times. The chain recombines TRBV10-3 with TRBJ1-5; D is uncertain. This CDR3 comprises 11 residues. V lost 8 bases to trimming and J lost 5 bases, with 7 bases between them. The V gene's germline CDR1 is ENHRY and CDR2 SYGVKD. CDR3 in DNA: TGTGCCATCGGGTTGGATCAGCCCCAGCATTTT. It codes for CAIGLDQPQHF.

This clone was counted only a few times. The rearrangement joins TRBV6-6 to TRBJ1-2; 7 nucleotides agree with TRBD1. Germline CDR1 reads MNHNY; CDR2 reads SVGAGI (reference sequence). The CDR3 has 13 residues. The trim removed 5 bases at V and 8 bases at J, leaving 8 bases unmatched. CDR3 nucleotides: TGTGCCAGCAGTCGTACAGGGGCGAGCGGCTACACCTTC. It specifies CASSRTGASGYTF.

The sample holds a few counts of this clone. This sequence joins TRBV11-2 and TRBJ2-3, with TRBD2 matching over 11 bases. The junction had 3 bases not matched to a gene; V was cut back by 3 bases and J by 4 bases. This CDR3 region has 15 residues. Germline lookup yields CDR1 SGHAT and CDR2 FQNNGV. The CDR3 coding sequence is TGTGCCAGCAGCTTTAGCGGGGGGGGCGCAGATACGCAGTATTTT. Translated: CASSFSGGGADTQYF. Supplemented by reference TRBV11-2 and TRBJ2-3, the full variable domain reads EAGVAQSPRYKIIEKRQSVAFWCNPISGHATLYWYQQILGQGPKLLIQFQNNGVVDDSQLPKDRFSAERLKGVDSTLKIQPAKLEDSAVYLCASSFSGGGADTQYFGPGTRLTVL.

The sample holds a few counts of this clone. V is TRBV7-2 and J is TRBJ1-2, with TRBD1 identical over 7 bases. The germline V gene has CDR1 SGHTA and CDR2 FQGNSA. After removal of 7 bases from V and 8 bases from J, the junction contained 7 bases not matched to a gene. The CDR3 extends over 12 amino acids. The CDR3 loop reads CASTTGAGGYTF. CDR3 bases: TGTGCCAGCACCACAGGGGCAGGCGGCTACACCTTC.

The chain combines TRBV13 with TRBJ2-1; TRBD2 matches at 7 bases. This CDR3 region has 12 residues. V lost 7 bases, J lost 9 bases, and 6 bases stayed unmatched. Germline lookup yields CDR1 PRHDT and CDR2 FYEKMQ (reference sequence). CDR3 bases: TGTGCCAGCAATCAGGGCGGGGGTGAGCAGTTCTTC. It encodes CASNQGGGEQFF.

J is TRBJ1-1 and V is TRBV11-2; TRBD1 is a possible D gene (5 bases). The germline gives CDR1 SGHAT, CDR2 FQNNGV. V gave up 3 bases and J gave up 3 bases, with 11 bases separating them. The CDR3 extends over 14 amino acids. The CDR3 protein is CASSLGLRDTEAFF. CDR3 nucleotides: TGTGCCAGCAGCTTGGGACTCAGAGACACTGAAGCTTTCTTT.

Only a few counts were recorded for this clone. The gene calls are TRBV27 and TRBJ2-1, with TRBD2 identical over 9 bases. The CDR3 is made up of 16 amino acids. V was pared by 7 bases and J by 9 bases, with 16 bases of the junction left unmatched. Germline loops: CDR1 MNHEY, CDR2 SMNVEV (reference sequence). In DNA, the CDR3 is TGTGCCAGCACTCCAACGGGTGTAGCGGGGGAGGGTGAGCAGTTCTTC. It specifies CASTPTGVAGEGEQFF.

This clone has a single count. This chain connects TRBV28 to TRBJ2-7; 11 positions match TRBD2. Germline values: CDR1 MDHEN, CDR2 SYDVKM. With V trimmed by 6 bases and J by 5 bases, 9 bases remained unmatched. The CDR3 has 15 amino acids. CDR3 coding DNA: TGTGCCAGCAGCCTTTATAGTAGCGGGGGGGACGAGCAGTACGTC. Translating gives CASSLYSSGGDEQYV.

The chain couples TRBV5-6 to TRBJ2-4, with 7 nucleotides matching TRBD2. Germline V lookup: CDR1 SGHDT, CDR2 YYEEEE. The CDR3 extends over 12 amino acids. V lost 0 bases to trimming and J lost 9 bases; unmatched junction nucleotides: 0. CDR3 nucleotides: TGTGCCAGCAGCTTGGGACTAGCCATTCAGTACTTC. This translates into CASSLGLAIQYF.

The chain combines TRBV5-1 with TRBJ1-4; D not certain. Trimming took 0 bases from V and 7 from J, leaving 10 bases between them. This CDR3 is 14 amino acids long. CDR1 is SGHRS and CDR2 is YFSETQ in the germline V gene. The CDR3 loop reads CASSLGSRVEKLFF. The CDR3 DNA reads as TGCGCCAGCAGCTTGGGGAGTCGGGTTGAAAAACTGTTTTTT.